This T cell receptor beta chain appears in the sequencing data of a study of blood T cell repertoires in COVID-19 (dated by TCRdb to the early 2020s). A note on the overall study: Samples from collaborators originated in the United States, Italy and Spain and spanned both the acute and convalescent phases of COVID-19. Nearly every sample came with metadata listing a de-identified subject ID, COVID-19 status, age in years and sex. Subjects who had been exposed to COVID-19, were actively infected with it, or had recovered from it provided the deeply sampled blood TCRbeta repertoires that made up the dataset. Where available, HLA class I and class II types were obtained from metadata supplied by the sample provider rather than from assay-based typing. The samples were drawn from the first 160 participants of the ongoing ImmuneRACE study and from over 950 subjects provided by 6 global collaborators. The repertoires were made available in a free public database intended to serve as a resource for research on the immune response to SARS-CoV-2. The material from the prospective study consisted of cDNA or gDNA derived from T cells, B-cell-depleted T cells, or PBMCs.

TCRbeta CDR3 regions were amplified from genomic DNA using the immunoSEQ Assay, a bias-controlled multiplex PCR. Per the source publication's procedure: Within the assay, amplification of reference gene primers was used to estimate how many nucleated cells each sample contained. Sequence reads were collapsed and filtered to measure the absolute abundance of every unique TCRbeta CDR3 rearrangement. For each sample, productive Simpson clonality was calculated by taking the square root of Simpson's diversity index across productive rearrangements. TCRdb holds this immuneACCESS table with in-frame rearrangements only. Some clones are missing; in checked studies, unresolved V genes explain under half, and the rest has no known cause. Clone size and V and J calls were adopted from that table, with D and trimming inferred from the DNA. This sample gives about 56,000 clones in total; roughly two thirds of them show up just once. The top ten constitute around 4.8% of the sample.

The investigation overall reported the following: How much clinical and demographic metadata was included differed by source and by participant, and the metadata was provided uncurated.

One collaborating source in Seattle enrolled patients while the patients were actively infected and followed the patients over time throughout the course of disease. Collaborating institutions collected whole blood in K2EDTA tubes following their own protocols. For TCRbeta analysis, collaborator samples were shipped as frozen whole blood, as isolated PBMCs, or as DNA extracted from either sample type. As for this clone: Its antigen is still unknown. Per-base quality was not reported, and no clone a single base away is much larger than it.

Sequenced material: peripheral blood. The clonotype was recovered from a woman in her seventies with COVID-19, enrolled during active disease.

The CDR3 sequence is CASSLGLAALTQYF. The DNA is TGTGCCAGCAGCTTAGGATTAGCGGCCTTAACCCAGTACTTC. This chain joins TRBV13 to TRBJ2-5; the D gene is perhaps TRBD2, from 6 matching bases. The junction shows trimming of 0 bases on V and 8 bases on J, plus 13 bases between the germline ends. From the germline V gene (reference sequence), CDR1 is PRHDT and CDR2 is FYEKMQ. The CDR3 runs 14 amino acids, cysteine and phenylalanine included. The DNA shown is the 42-base CDR3, in frame from base 1.